The 32 T cell receptor beta chains below all came from one sample that was sequenced in a study of tumor-infiltrating lymphocytes in primary liver carcinoma. Making TCR beta cDNA involved roughly 0.55 ug total RNA and a constant-region primer. Investigators got TCR beta libraries out of three nested multiplex PCR rounds, done with slightly modified ARM-PCR. TRBV1-TRBV30 forward primers and a C-beta reverse primer were used in the first two PCR rounds, which each ran for about 11 cycles. TCRdb recomputed calls from the multiplex PCR reads with MiXCR, one row per CDR3 protein. The sample holds 40,000 to 60,000 distinct CDR3 sequences, roughly 77% seen once. Extraction of RNA together with DNA used about 18-30 mg of unsorted bulk tissue. The sequencing input was liver tumor tissue from sampling region 3. As to subset: tumor region T3, left-lateral pole. These receptors came from a man in his forties with primary liver carcinoma and hepatitis B virus infection.

The chain recombines TRBV29-1 with TRBJ2-1; D is unclear. Germline CDR1 SQVTM, CDR2 ANQGSEA. The V end was cut by 3 bases, the J end by 10 bases, with 22 bases between. This CDR3 region has 15 residues. The CDR3 sequence is CSVDDSRPPYIEQFF. The CDR3, as DNA: TGCAGCGTTGACGACTCCCGGCCCCCTTACATCGAGCAGTTCTTC.

This clonotype has just a few counts. The V and J genes are TRBV6-5 and TRBJ2-7; 9 bases align to TRBD1. CDR1 and CDR2 from the germline V gene are MNHEY and SVGAGI. CDR3 size: 15 residues. Unmatched junction bases numbered 11, after V lost 4 bases and J lost 7 bases. The CDR3 sequence: CASSCASDGTGEQYF. For the CDR3, the DNA is TGTGCCAGCAGTTGTGCCTCAGACGGGACAGGGGAGCAGTACTTC.

This clonotype has just one count. Sequence at one end of the junction differs from germline and may be a read error. This chain links TRBV25-1 with TRBJ2-5; 7 bases align to TRBD1. The CDR3 length is 14 residues. Germline values: CDR1 MGHDK, CDR2 SYGVNS. CDR3 coding DNA: TGTGCGAGCAGTGAAAGAGGGGGCCGAGAGACCGAGTACTTC. This codes for CASSERGGRETEYF.

The gene calls are TRBV11-2 and TRBJ2-3, with TRBD2 matching 12 bases. The V and J ends lost 9 bases and 3 bases, in that order; junction bases with no gene match: 4. Germline V gene lookup returns CDR1 SGHAT and CDR2 FQNNGV. This CDR3 region has 14 residues. The CDR3 protein is CARRTSGNTDTQYF. CDR3 sequence (DNA): TGTGCCAGAAGGACTAGCGGGAATACAGATACGCAGTATTTT.

About this clonotype: Compared with germline, one end of the junction differs, possibly owing to a read error. The rearrangement uses TRBV6-5 and TRBJ2-7, with D tentatively TRBD1 or TRBD2 (6 bases each). Germline CDR1 and CDR2: MNHEY and SVGAGI. This CDR3 has 16 amino acids. The CDR3 loop is CTSSYSRGVLAYEQYF. The CDR3 region has the DNA TGTACCAGCAGTTACTCTAGGGGGGTTCTGGCCTACGAGCAGTATTTC.

The chain links TRBV20-1 to TRBJ1-1; D ambiguous. CDR3 size: 14 residues. Trimming took 1 base from V and 0 from J, leaving 9 bases between them. The germline gives CDR1 DFQATT, CDR2 SNEGSKA (reference sequence). DNA of the CDR3: TGCAGTGCTAGAGCCGCCTTCATGAACACTGAAGCTTTCTTT. Residues: CSARAAFMNTEAFF.

This clonotype came up once. The gene calls are TRBV2 and TRBJ1-4; D remains ambiguous. V lost 4 bases to trimming and J lost 6 bases, with 9 bases between them. The germline V gene encodes CDR1 SNHLY and CDR2 FYNNEI. This CDR3 has 13 amino acids. The DNA for the CDR3 is TGTGCCAGCAGTGTGGCTGTGGATGAAAAACTGTTTTTT. It is translated as CASSVAVDEKLFF.

Note on this clonotype: The CDR3 carries no conserved terminal phenylalanine or tryptophan, so it likely arises from a read error. V usage is TRBV10-3 and J usage is TRBJ2-1; D remains ambiguous. Germline values: CDR1 ENHRY, CDR2 SYGVKD. The CDR3 spans 12 residues. The DNA for the CDR3 is TGTGCCTTCAGTGAAGGCAGCCGAGAGCAGTTCTTA. It encodes CAFSEGSREQFL.

Regarding this clonotype: The junction differs from germline at one of its ends, possibly a read error. The rearrangement uses TRBV4-1 and TRBJ2-1; TRBD2 matches at 15 bases. The CDR3 is 20 amino acids. Germline V lookup: CDR1 MGHRA, CDR2 YSYEKL. The CDR3 sequence: CTSSSSDSGLAGGPGTEQFF. CDR3 nucleotides: TGCACCAGCAGCTCCTCAGACAGCGGACTAGCGGGAGGGCCGGGAACTGAGCAGTTCTTC.

This clonotype has a single count. A read error is likely, as this CDR3 ends without the conserved phenylalanine or tryptophan. This chain connects TRBV6-6 to TRBJ1-1; 7 bases line up with TRBD1. CDR1 is MNHNY and CDR2 is SVGAGI in the germline V gene (reference sequence). The CDR3 contains 14 residues. The CDR3 spells CASSPGRQGAEAFL. Written as DNA, the CDR3 is TGTGCCAGCAGCCCCGGCCGACAGGGCGCTGAGGCTTTCCTT.

For this clonotype: As the CDR3 is not closed by the conserved phenylalanine or tryptophan, this likely results from a read error. The chain carries TRBV12-3 or TRBV12-4 and TRBJ2-3; the D is unclear. The CDR3 length is 12 residues. Deletions cut 6 bases from V and 2 bases from J, with 6 bases between. This chain's CDR3 is CASSGTTDTQYL. The DNA of the CDR3 is TGTGCCAGCAGCGGAACCACAGATACGCAGTATCTT.

To note about this clonotype: A much larger clone lies one base from this, so it may be a read error. The rearrangement uses TRBV5-1 and TRBJ2-3; 11 nucleotides align to TRBD1. After removal of 3 bases from V and 3 bases from J, the junction contained 9 bases not matched to a gene. This CDR3 has 17 residues. CDR1 and CDR2 from the germline V gene are SGHRS and YFSETQ. The CDR3 nucleotides read TGCGCCAGCAGCTATGGGACAGGGGGAGGTAGGACAGATACGCAGTATTTT. This translates into CASSYGTGGGRTDTQYF.

This chain uses TRBV18 with TRBJ2-1; D possibly matches TRBD1 or TRBD2 (5 bases each). The V end lost 2 bases, the J end lost 0 bases, and 14 bases lay between the germline ends. This CDR3 has 17 residues. The germline V gene encodes CDR1 KGHSH and CDR2 LQKENI. CDR3 DNA sequence: TGTGCCAGCTCACCAGGGGGACCCCCGAGCTCCTACAATGAGCAGTTCTTC. Translated: CASSPGGPPSSYNEQFF.

Concerning this clonotype itself: At one end, the junction sequence differs from germline, possibly due to a read error. The rearrangement uses TRBV11-2 and TRBJ2-7, with D unresolved. This CDR3 region has 14 residues. From germline, CDR1 is SGHAT and CDR2 FQNNGV. The CDR3 region has the DNA TGTGCCAGCAGCTTAAGCGACGGAGCTTACGAGCACTACTTC. Translating it yields CASSLSDGAYEHYF.

The gene calls are TRBV4-1 and TRBJ2-7; TRBD2 matches 9 bases. The end of the DNA fits TRBJ2-1 better, so the J call may be wrong. Looked up from germline, CDR1 is MGHRA and CDR2 is YSYEKL. The CDR3 is made up of 17 amino acids. The CDR3: CASALTSGYFSIYEQFF. CDR3 nucleotides: TGCGCCAGCGCCCTCACTAGCGGGTACTTTTCCATCTACGAGCAGTTCTTC.

Notes on this clonotype: Compared with germline, one end of the junction differs, possibly owing to a read error. The genes are TRBV29-1 and TRBJ2-4; no definite D call. Germline V lookup: CDR1 SQVTM, CDR2 ANQGSEA. The CDR3 has 13 residues. The CDR3 sequence: CSASLEAKHIQYF. The CDR3 coding sequence is TGCAGCGCCTCTCTGGAAGCCAAACACATTCAGTACTTC.

There are a few counts of this clonotype. With a much larger clone just one base away, this may be a read error. The CDR3 region has the DNA TGTGCCAGCAGTGCTTCGGGACTAGTGGGAGTTCTGGGGGAGCAGTACTTC. This gives the protein CASSASGLVGVLGEQYF. The gene calls are TRBV6-5 and TRBJ2-7, with 8 bases aligning to TRBD2. The CDR3 contains 17 residues. From germline, CDR1 is MNHEY and CDR2 SVGAGI. Unmatched junction bases numbered 19, after V lost 5 bases and J lost 7 bases.

Concerning this clonotype: A read error may account for a junction end that differs from germline. This chain connects TRBV6-2 or TRBV6-3 to TRBJ2-3; D is ambiguous. Germline loops: CDR1 MNHEY, CDR2 SVGEGT. The CDR3 runs to 14 residues. The CDR3 loop reads CASNYRYETDTQYF. The CDR3 DNA reads TGTGCCAGCAATTACCGGTATGAAACAGATACGCAGTATTTT.

Details on this clonotype: One end of the junction does not line up with germline, which may come from a read error. The rearrangement links TRBV6-5 to TRBJ2-7, with 9 bases lining up with TRBD1. Germline V gene data show CDR1 as MNHEY and CDR2 as SVGAGI. The CDR3 length is 15 residues. CDR3 in DNA: TGTGTCAGCAGTTACTCGGGACAGGGCTTCTATGAGCAGTACTTC. It encodes CVSSYSGQGFYEQYF.

A note on this clonotype: Mismatch with germline at one junction end may stem from a read error. The rearrangement uses TRBV6-6 and TRBJ2-2; 10 bases are a match to TRBD1. Germline values: CDR1 MNHNY, CDR2 SVGAGI (reference sequence). CDR3 size: 18 residues. CDR3 amino acids: CASNYSRDRGLSTGGLLF. The CDR3 nucleotides are TGTGCCAGCAATTACTCACGGGACAGGGGACTGAGCACCGGGGGGCTGTTATTT.

On this clonotype: The junction shows a germline mismatch at one end, possibly a read error. The chain is built from TRBV11-2 and TRBJ2-5; the D gene is possibly TRBD2 (6 bases). In germline, CDR1 is SGHAT, CDR2 FQNNGV. The CDR3 runs 16 residues. The CDR3 region is CARRSRDSTHQETQCF. In DNA, the CDR3 is TGTGCCAGAAGATCCCGGGACTCGACCCACCAAGAGACCCAGTGCTTC.

Comments on this clonotype: The germline gene is not matched at one end of the junction; a read error may be the cause. This chain uses TRBV11-2 with TRBJ2-4; maybe TRBD1 (5 bases). The CDR3 runs to 16 residues. Germline loops: CDR1 SGHAT, CDR2 FQNNGV. DNA for the CDR3: TGTGTCAGCTGTCAGAATGTAAGGGGCACGGGAAACATTCAGTACTTC. Protein sequence: CVSCQNVRGTGNIQYF.

As regards this clonotype: With a much larger clone just one base away, this may be a read error. The conserved phenylalanine or tryptophan is not found at the CDR3 terminus, so this likely reflects a read error. This chain connects TRBV10-2 to TRBJ2-1, with D perhaps matching TRBD2 (5 bases). The germline gives CDR1 WSHSY, CDR2 SAAADI. The CDR3 runs to 12 residues. V lost 7 bases and J 3 bases, leaving 7 bases between the germline ends. CDR3 sequence reads: CASTGGYNEQFL. CDR3 coding DNA: TGCGCCAGCACAGGAGGCTACAATGAGCAGTTCCTC.

In regard to this clonotype: Since no conserved phenylalanine or tryptophan closes the CDR3, a read error is the likely cause. The chain recombines TRBV6-6 with TRBJ2-7; D gene ambiguous. The germline V gene has CDR1 MNHNY and CDR2 SVGAGI (reference sequence). The CDR3 runs 13 residues. V dropped 6 bases and J dropped 4 bases, with 13 bases sitting between them. The chain's CDR3 is CASRRGSGYEQYL. The CDR3 DNA follows: TGTGCCAGCAGACGAGGAAGTGGTTACGAGCAGTACCTC.

In this sample, this clonotype turned up once. The missing conserved phenylalanine or tryptophan at the end of this CDR3 makes a read error likely. The J gene is TRBJ2-4, the V gene TRBV11-2, with a tentative D call TRBD2 (6 bases). Germline values: CDR1 SGHAT, CDR2 FQNNGV. The CDR3 sequence is 16 residues long. V lost 6 bases, J lost 9 bases, and 24 bases lay in between. CDR3 bases: TGTGCCAGCAGTCAGAATGAAAGGGGCGCGGGAAGCATTCAGTACTTA. Protein sequence: CASSQNERGAGSIQYL.

As for this clonotype: This sequence may be a read error, since a much larger clone differs from it by one base. This chain connects TRBV28 to TRBJ2-7; D perhaps matches TRBD2 (5 bases). CDR3 length equals 12 residues. Germline loops: CDR1 MDHEN, CDR2 SYDVKM. The CDR3 nucleotides read TGTGCCAGGAGTTTCGAGGGAGTGGGGCAGTACTTC. Its protein is CARSFEGVGQYF.

Concerning this clonotype: The junction shows a germline mismatch at one end, possibly a read error. The gene calls are TRBV6-2 or TRBV6-3 and TRBJ2-5; D is unresolved. There are 15 residues in the CDR3. Germline CDR1 MNHEY, CDR2 SVGEGT. The CDR3 bases are TGTGCCAGTAGTTACACTCCTGGGCCGCCGGGGACCCAGTACTTC. Its protein product is CASSYTPGPPGTQYF.

A remark on this clonotype: One junction end disagrees with the germline gene, perhaps due to a read error. The chain employs TRBV7-6 and TRBJ1-5; TRBD1 might be the D (6 bases). The CDR3 is made up of 15 amino acids. Germline V lookup: CDR1 SGHVS, CDR2 FNYEAQ. The CDR3 reads CASSHREGSNQPLHF. CDR3 coding DNA: TGTGCCAGCAGCCACAGGGAGGGCAGCAATCAGCCCCTGCATTTT.

This clonotype was seen repeatedly, ten times or more. V is TRBV29-1 and J is TRBJ2-7; 8 bases are a match to TRBD2. CDR3 length: 16 residues. Per germline, CDR1 SQVTM and CDR2 ANQGSEA. V trimming: 2 bases; J trimming: 1 base; junction bases outside the gene matches: 10. CDR3 coding DNA: TGCAGCGTTGAATCCCGCAAGACTAGCGAGTCCTACGAGCAGTACTTC. Translated: CSVESRKTSESYEQYF.

This clonotype was seen just once. The chain has TRBV7-9 and TRBJ2-1; tentatively, D is TRBD1 (7 bases). Germline loops: CDR1 SEHNR, CDR2 FQNEAQ (reference sequence). The CDR3 has 17 residues. V lost 8 bases to trimming and J lost 4 bases, with 24 bases between them. The CDR3 loop is CASPKGASEETYNEQFF. The CDR3 DNA follows: TGTGCCAGCCCGAAGGGGGCTAGCGAAGAAACGTACAATGAGCAGTTCTTC.

As to this clonotype: One junction end does not reproduce the germline sequence, and a read error may be involved. V and J are TRBV29-1 and TRBJ1-1; D perhaps matches TRBD1 (6 bases). CDR3 length: 13 residues. Looked up from germline, CDR1 is SQVTM and CDR2 is ANQGSEA. The CDR3 coding sequence is TGCAACGTTCGACAGGCCCTGAACACTGAAGCTTGCTTT. Translation: CNVRQALNTEACF. The whole variable domain, remainder taken from reference TRBV29-1 and TRBJ1-1, is SAVISQKPSRDICQRGTSLTIQCQVDSQVTMMFWYRQQPGQSLTLIATANQGSEATYESGFVIDKFPISRPNLTFSTLTVSNMSPEDSSIYLCNVRQALNTEACFGQGTRLTVV.

The rearrangement joins TRBV4-2 to TRBJ2-7; 13 bases match TRBD2. V was pared by 10 bases and J by 1 base, with 10 bases of the junction left unmatched. The germline V gene encodes CDR1 LGHNA and CDR2 YNFKEQ. This CDR3 is built from 16 residues. The CDR3 sequence: CATGLAGVYKSYEQYF. The CDR3 DNA is TGTGCCACTGGACTAGCGGGAGTTTATAAGTCCTACGAGCAGTACTTC.